These 24 T cell receptor beta chains were sequenced from one sample in a study of T cells in Graves' hyperthyroidism and ophthalmopathy. The investigators amplified TCR beta CDR3 regions from RNA transcripts. First-round RT-PCR targeting the TCR CDR3 was performed with the HTBI primer set. MiXCR, applied by TCRdb to the multiplex PCR reads, yields one record per CDR3 protein. The data hold hundreds of thousands of distinct CDR3 sequences, with 35% to 40% observed a single time. The sequenced sample was blood. These receptor sequences come from a man aged 18 to 29 with Graves' hyperthyroidism.

This chain joins TRBV15 and TRBJ2-5; 9 bases match TRBD1. Germline V gene sequence: CDR1 LNHNV, CDR2 YYDKDF (reference sequence). CDR3 length equals 17 residues. Losses at the gene ends were 5 bases for V and 5 bases for J; bases not matched to a gene: 15. As DNA, the CDR3 is TGTGCCACCAGCGGTACAGGGGGCTTAGGGAGTACCGAGACCCAGTACTTC. Translated: CATSGTGGLGSTETQYF.

This clonotype was counted many times. The V gene is TRBV2, the J gene TRBJ2-7; D is uncertain. The CDR3 totals 15 residues. V gave up 5 bases and J gave up 2 bases, with 16 bases separating them. Looked up from germline, CDR1 is SNHLY and CDR2 is FYNNEI. Here the CDR3 DNA reads TGTGCCAGCAGTCGGCGTGACACCTTGACCTACGAGCAGTACTTC. Protein sequence: CASSRRDTLTYEQYF.

This clonotype was detected only a few times. The chain couples TRBV12-3 or TRBV12-4 to TRBJ1-1; maybe TRBD1 (5 bases). This CDR3 has 16 residues. Trimming shortened V by 3 bases and J by 8 bases, and 22 bases separated the two germline ends. CDR3 bases: TGTGCCAGCAGTTTCCCGCAGGGCCTGAGGAGATTCGAAGCTTTCTTT. As protein: CASSFPQGLRRFEAFF.

The genes are TRBV5-4 and TRBJ2-2; no definite D call. V shed 3 bases and J shed 7 bases, with 7 bases lying between them. In germline, CDR1 is SGHNT, CDR2 YYREEE (reference sequence). This CDR3 comprises 12 residues. Written as DNA, the CDR3 is TGTGCCAGCAGCTACTCCCGCGGGGAGCTGTTTTTT. Its translation is CASSYSRGELFF.

The chain is built from TRBV7-2 and TRBJ2-2; 9 bases match TRBD1. The CDR3 totals 17 residues. Germline loops: CDR1 SGHTA, CDR2 FQGNSA. V gave up 0 bases and J gave up 6 bases; unmatched junction bases: 8. The CDR3 nucleotides read TGTGCCAGCAGCTTAGCCCCGGGACAGGGTGTAGCCGGGGAGCTGTTTTTT. The encoded protein is CASSLAPGQGVAGELFF.

The chain has TRBV7-2 and TRBJ2-5, with 8 bases matching TRBD2. Looked up from germline, CDR1 is SGHTA and CDR2 is FQGNSA. This CDR3 is 14 amino acids long. With 8 bases clipped from V and 3 bases from J, the junction kept 8 bases outside the gene matches. The CDR3, as DNA: TGTGCCAGCTCCCCCCCAGCGGGAGAAGAGACCCAGTACTTC. Protein product: CASSPPAGEETQYF.

This clonotype came up many times. The CDR3 bases are TGCAGTGCTGGCTCTGACGGGGCAAACTATGGCTACACCTTC. Protein sequence: CSAGSDGANYGYTF. The chain joins TRBV20-1 to TRBJ1-2; perhaps TRBD1 as D (5 bases). The V end lost 5 bases, the J end lost 2 bases, and 15 bases lay between the germline ends. The CDR3 contains 14 residues. Germline V lookup: CDR1 DFQATT, CDR2 SNEGSKA (reference sequence).

The chain links TRBV25-1 to TRBJ2-5; D unresolved. From germline, CDR1 is MGHDK and CDR2 SYGVNS. The length of the CDR3 is 14 residues. With 6 bases removed from V and 5 bases from J, the gap between germline ends came to 16 bases. CDR3 amino acids: CASSQSGVHETQYF. Written as DNA, the CDR3 is TGTGCCAGCAGCCAAAGTGGGGTACACGAGACCCAGTACTTC.

The chain has TRBV29-1 and TRBJ1-2, with D perhaps matching TRBD1 (5 bases). The germline V gene has CDR1 SQVTM and CDR2 ANQGSEA. This CDR3 spans 11 amino acids. Trimming took 8 bases from V and 7 from J, leaving 14 bases between them. The CDR3, as DNA: TGCAGCCAGTGGGAGGGACGTGGCTACACCTTC. Protein: CSQWEGRGYTF.

This clonotype occurred many times. The CDR3, as DNA: TGCAGCGTTGTTCTTTGGGACACCAACACCATATATTTT. Protein product: CSVVLWDTNTIYF. The chain joins TRBV29-1 to TRBJ1-3, with D perhaps matching TRBD1 (6 bases). Trimming stripped 4 bases from V and 7 bases from J, with 14 bases between. Germline V gives CDR1 SQVTM, CDR2 ANQGSEA. This CDR3 has 13 amino acids.

About this clonotype: A read error may produce the germline difference seen at one junction end. This chain links TRBV6-5 with TRBJ1-3; a possible D gene is TRBD1 (6 bases). Germline V CDR1 and CDR2: MNHEY, SVGAGI. The CDR3 is made up of 15 amino acids. The CDR3: CASSPGVLSRNTIYF. DNA for the CDR3: TGTGCCAGCAGCCCAGGGGTCCTCTCTAGAAACACCATATATTTT.

This clonotype was counted a few times. V gene TRBV12-3 or TRBV12-4 combines with J gene TRBJ2-7; D gene uncertain. V was shortened by 1 base and J by 6 bases, with 13 bases between the two germline ends. CDR3 length: 14 amino acids. CDR3: CASSLGRAPFEQYF. CDR3 coding DNA: TGTGCCAGCAGTTTAGGACGGGCACCTTTCGAGCAGTACTTC.

This clonotype has ten or more counts. V and J are TRBV12-3 or TRBV12-4 and TRBJ1-5; D gene uncertain. V lost 1 base to trimming and J lost 1 base, with 5 bases between them. The CDR3 is made up of 14 amino acids. The chain's CDR3 is CASSLEQSNQPQHF. CDR3 DNA: TGTGCCAGCAGTTTAGAACAGAGCAATCAGCCCCAGCATTTT.

This clonotype was found many times. The rearrangement uses TRBV29-1 and TRBJ2-7, with D possibly being TRBD1 or TRBD2 (7 bases each). This CDR3 comprises 14 residues. Germline V lookup: CDR1 SQVTM, CDR2 ANQGSEA. V lost 3 bases and J lost 2, with 14 bases in between. The CDR3 loop is CSVDGGTATYEQYF. The CDR3 bases are TGCAGCGTTGACGGGGGGACAGCAACCTACGAGCAGTACTTC.

There are a few counts of this clonotype. The V call is TRBV7-2, the J call TRBJ2-7; 8 nucleotides agree with TRBD2. CDR1 SGHTA and CDR2 FQGNSA come from the germline V gene. This CDR3 is built from 15 residues. V was clipped by 5 bases and J by 4 bases; unmatched bases: 10. CDR3 region: CASSPRGAGVYEQYF. CDR3 DNA: TGTGCCAGCAGCCCCCGAGGAGCGGGAGTATACGAGCAGTACTTC. The full variable domain, in which reference TRBV7-2 and TRBJ2-7 provide the parts outside the CDR3, is GAGVSQSPSNKVTEKGKDVELRCDPISGHTALYWYRQSLGQGLEFLIYFQGNSAPDKSGLPSDRFSAERTGGSVSTLTIQRTQQEDSAVYLCASSPRGAGVYEQYFGPGTRLTVT.

This clonotype was detected only a few times. The gene calls are TRBV4-2 and TRBJ1-3, with D unclear. The germline CDR1 and CDR2 sequences are LGHNA and YNFKEQ. The CDR3 runs 15 residues. Trimming removed 2 bases at V and 5 bases at J, with 13 bases between. CDR3 amino acids: CASSQSGGLRNTIYF. CDR3 DNA sequence: TGTGCCAGCAGCCAATCAGGAGGGTTGAGAAACACCATATATTTT.

This clonotype was picked up a small number of times. V is TRBV10-3 and J is TRBJ2-7, with 7 bases matching TRBD1. Germline CDR1 and CDR2: ENHRY and SYGVKD. V was clipped by 3 bases and J by 0 bases; unmatched bases: 5. The CDR3 is 15 residues long. CDR3: CAISDRGISSYEQYF. CDR3 DNA: TGTGCCATCAGTGACAGGGGGATAAGCTCCTACGAGCAGTACTTC.

This clonotype was counted at least ten times. This CDR3 reads CASSIDRSPAEKLFF. The CDR3 region has the DNA TGTGCCAGTAGTATAGATCGGTCACCGGCGGAAAAACTGTTTTTT. The chain carries TRBV19 and TRBJ1-4; no clear D gene. CDR3 length equals 15 residues. Deletions cut 0 bases from V and 8 bases from J, with 13 bases between. The V gene's germline CDR1 is LNHDA and CDR2 SQIVND (reference sequence). Full variable domain (outside the CDR3, taken from reference TRBV19 and TRBJ1-4): DGGITQSPKYLFRKEGQNVTLSCEQNLNHDAMYWYRQDPGQGLRLIYYSQIVNDFQKGDIAEGYSVSREKKESFPLTVTSAQKNPTAFYLCASSIDRSPAEKLFFGSGTQLSVL.

This clonotype has just a few counts. J is TRBJ1-5 and V is TRBV19; D is perhaps TRBD1 (5 bases). Trimming took 5 bases from V and 2 from J, leaving 13 bases between them. Germline V CDR1 and CDR2: LNHDA, SQIVND (reference sequence). The CDR3 is made up of 15 amino acids. The CDR3 nucleotides read TGTGCCAGTAGTCGGGACGTGCCGCGCAATCAGCCCCAGCATTTT. It translates to CASSRDVPRNQPQHF. Drawing the rest from reference TRBV19 and TRBJ1-5, the complete variable domain is DGGITQSPKYLFRKEGQNVTLSCEQNLNHDAMYWYRQDPGQGLRLIYYSQIVNDFQKGDIAEGYSVSREKKESFPLTVTSAQKNPTAFYLCASSRDVPRNQPQHFGDGTRLSIL.

This clonotype was picked up a small number of times. This rearrangement joins TRBV12-3 or TRBV12-4 to TRBJ2-5; no reliable D call. The germline V and J ends were trimmed by 6 bases and 6 bases, with 14 bases remaining between them. The CDR3 contains 13 residues. The CDR3 spells CASRETLIKTQYF. For the CDR3, the DNA is TGTGCCAGCAGGGAAACTCTCATAAAGACCCAGTACTTC.

In regard to this clonotype: One base away lies a much larger clone, so this may be a sequencing read error. This chain connects TRBV10-3 to TRBJ2-7; D uncertain. Germline assignment: CDR1 ENHRY and CDR2 SYGVKD. The CDR3 is made up of 11 amino acids. The CDR3 sequence is CAISDHDEQCF. CDR3 nucleotide sequence: TGTGCCATCAGTGACCACGACGAGCAGTGCTTC.

This chain uses TRBV7-9 with TRBJ1-1; D unresolved. This CDR3 is 14 amino acids long. Trimming pared 4 bases from V and 3 bases from J, leaving 12 bases between. Germline CDR1 SEHNR, CDR2 FQNEAQ (reference sequence). The CDR3 DNA follows: TGTGCCAGCAGCTCCCCGATGGATGACACTGAAGCTTTCTTT. It is translated as CASSSPMDDTEAFF.

On this clonotype itself: A much larger clonotype is one base distant, so this may be a read error. The genes are TRBV29-1 and TRBJ2-7; TRBD1 matches at 9 bases. CDR3 size: 13 residues. From germline, CDR1 is SQVTM and CDR2 ANQGSEA. Trimming at V came to 6 bases and at J to 2 bases, leaving 5 bases not matched to a gene. The CDR3 DNA reads as TGCAGCGTCCCAGGGGACAGGGCCTACGAGCAGTACTTC. Encoded protein: CSVPGDRAYEQYF.

About this clonotype itself: Just one base apart from a much larger clone, this may be a read error. V is TRBV29-1 and J is TRBJ1-1; D gene uncertain. V lost 7 bases, J lost 5 bases, and 14 bases lay in between. The CDR3 covers 12 residues. Germline CDR1 reads SQVTM; CDR2 reads ANQGSEA. The CDR3 sequence: CSGGKLETEAFF. For the CDR3, the DNA is TGCAGCGGTGGGAAGTTAGAAACTGAAGCTTTCTTT.